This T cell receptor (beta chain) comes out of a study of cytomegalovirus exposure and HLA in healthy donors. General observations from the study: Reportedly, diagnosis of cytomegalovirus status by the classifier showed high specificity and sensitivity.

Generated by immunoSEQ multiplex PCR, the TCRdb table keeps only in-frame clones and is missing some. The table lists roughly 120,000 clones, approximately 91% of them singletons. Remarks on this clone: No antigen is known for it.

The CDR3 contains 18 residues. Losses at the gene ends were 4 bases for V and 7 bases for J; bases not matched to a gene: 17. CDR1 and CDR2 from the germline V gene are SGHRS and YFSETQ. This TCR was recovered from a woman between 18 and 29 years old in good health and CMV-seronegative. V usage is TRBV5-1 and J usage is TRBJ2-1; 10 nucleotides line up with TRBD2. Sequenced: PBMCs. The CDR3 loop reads CASSPHGSSSGRGNEQFF. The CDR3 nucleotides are TGCGCCAGCAGCCCCCATGGGTCGTCTAGCGGGAGAGGGAATGAGCAGTTCTTC.